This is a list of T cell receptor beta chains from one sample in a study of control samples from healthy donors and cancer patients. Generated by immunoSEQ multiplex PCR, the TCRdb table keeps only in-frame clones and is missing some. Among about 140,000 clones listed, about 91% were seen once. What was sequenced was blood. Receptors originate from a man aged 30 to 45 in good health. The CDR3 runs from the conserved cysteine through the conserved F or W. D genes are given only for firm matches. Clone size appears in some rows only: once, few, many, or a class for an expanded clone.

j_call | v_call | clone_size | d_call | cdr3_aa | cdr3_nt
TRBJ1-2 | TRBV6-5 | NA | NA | CASSYRSGGYTF | TGTGCCAGCAGTTACCGGTCCGGGGGCTACACCTTC
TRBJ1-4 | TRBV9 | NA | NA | CASSQRWGTNEKLFF | TGTGCCAGCAGCCAGAGGTGGGGAACTAATGAAAAACTGTTTTTT
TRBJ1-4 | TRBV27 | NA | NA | CASTTGLGEKLFF | TGTGCCAGCACCACAGGGTTGGGTGAAAAACTGTTTTTT
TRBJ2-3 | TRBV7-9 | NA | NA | CARSSLGTDTQYF | TGTGCCAGGAGTAGCTTGGGCACAGATACGCAGTATTTT
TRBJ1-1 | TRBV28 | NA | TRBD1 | CASSSLRGPTEAFF | TGTGCCAGCAGTTCTCTCAGGGGGCCCACTGAAGCTTTCTTT
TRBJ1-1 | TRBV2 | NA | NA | CASSEDGGRTEAFF | TGTGCCAGCAGTGAAGATGGGGGGAGGACTGAAGCTTTCTTT
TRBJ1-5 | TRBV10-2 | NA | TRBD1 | CASSSGTGNQPQHF | TGCGCCAGCAGTTCCGGGACAGGGAATCAGCCCCAGCATTTT
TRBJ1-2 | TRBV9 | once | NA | CASIAYGSGGLGYTF | TGTGCCAGCATCGCGTATGGCAGTGGGGGCCTAGGCTACACCTTC
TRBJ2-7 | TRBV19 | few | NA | CASSMGGGSSEQYF | TGTGCCAGTAGTATGGGAGGGGGCTCAAGCGAGCAGTACTTC
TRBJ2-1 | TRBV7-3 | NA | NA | CASSPRTAFSYNEQFF | TGTGCCAGCAGCCCTCGGACTGCGTTCTCCTACAATGAGCAGTTCTTC
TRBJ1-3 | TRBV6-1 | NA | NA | CASSDVGTLPGNTIYF | TGTGCCAGCAGTGACGTCGGGACCCTCCCTGGAAACACCATATATTTT
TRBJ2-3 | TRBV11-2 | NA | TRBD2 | CASSFYGRGGIADTQYF | TGTGCCAGCAGCTTTTACGGACGGGGGGGCATCGCAGATACGCAGTATTTT
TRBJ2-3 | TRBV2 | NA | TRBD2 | CASRDPSDAPAGGTGDTQYF | TGTGCCAGCAGAGACCCCTCAGACGCACCAGCGGGGGGGACTGGCGATACGCAGTATTTT
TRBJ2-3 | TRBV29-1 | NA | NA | CSVEGRGSTDTQYF | TGCAGCGTTGAGGGGCGGGGAAGCACAGATACGCAGTATTTT
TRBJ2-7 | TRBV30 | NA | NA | CAWRGDYEQYF | TGTGCCTGGAGGGGGGACTACGAGCAGTACTTC
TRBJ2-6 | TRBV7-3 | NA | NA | CASSATGSLGSGANVLTF | TGTGCCAGCAGCGCCACAGGGAGTCTAGGGTCCGGGGCCAACGTCCTGACTTTC
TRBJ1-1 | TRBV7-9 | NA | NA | CASSFLARNTEAFF | TGTGCCAGCAGCTTCTTGGCACGGAACACTGAAGCTTTCTTT
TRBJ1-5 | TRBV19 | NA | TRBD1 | CASSLVSGDRGAGPQHF | TGTGCCAGTAGTTTGGTCTCCGGGGACAGGGGGGCGGGGCCCCAGCATTTT
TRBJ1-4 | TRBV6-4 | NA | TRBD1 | CASSATGGGDEKLFF | TGTGCCAGCAGTGCGACAGGGGGAGGAGATGAAAAACTGTTTTTT
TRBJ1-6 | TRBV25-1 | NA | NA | CASSEALLYNSPLHF | TGTGCCAGCAGTGAGGCACTGCTCTATAATTCACCCCTCCACTTT
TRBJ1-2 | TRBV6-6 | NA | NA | CASTEGSFRPYGYTF | TGTGCCAGCACCGAAGGTAGCTTCCGGCCCTATGGCTACACCTTC
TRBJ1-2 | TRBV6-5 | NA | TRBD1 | CASSYSGTGVNYGYTF | TGTGCCAGCAGTTACTCCGGGACAGGAGTCAACTATGGCTACACCTTC
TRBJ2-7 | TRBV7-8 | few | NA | CASSGPKVSEQYF | TGTGCCAGCAGCGGCCCTAAGGTTTCCGAGCAGTACTTC
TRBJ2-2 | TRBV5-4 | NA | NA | CASSGIGGGELFF | TGTGCCAGCAGCGGAATTGGAGGCGGGGAGCTGTTTTTT
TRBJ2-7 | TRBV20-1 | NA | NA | CSASDPYEQYF | TGCAGTGCTTCGGACCCCTACGAGCAGTACTTC
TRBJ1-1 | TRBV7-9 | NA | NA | CASSLVSYEAFF | TGTGCCAGCAGCTTGGTCAGTTATGAAGCTTTCTTT
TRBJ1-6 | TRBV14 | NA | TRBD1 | CASSQETGGSPLHF | TGTGCCAGCAGCCAAGAGACAGGGGGCTCACCCCTCCACTTT
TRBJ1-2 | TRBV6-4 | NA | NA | CASSEIRGLNYGYTF | TGTGCCAGCAGTGAAATAAGGGGCCTTAACTATGGCTACACCTTC
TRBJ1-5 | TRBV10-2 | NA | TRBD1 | CASNDRDRVRQPQHF | TGCGCCAGCAACGACCGGGACAGGGTTCGACAGCCCCAGCATTTT
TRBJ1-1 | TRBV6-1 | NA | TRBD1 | CASSGIQGAQGTEAFF | TGTGCCAGCAGTGGGATCCAGGGGGCGCAGGGCACTGAAGCTTTCTTT
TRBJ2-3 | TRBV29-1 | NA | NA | CSVEGLLTQGHNTDTQYF | TGCAGCGTTGAGGGTCTATTGACGCAGGGACACAACACAGATACGCAGTATTTT
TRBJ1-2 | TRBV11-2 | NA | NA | CASSFSRGYTF | TGTGCCAGCAGCTTCTCCCGAGGCTACACCTTC
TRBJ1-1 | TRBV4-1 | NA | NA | CASSLYTEAFF | TGCGCCAGCAGCCTTTATACTGAAGCTTTCTTT
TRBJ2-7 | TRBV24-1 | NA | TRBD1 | CATSGAGTGGFYEQYF | TGTGCCACCAGTGGGGCCGGGACAGGGGGCTTCTACGAGCAGTACTTC
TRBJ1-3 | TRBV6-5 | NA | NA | CASSYSRGPGNTIYF | TGTGCCAGCAGTTACTCCAGGGGACCTGGAAACACCATATATTTT
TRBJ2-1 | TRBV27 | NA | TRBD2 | CASSLGLAVNEQFF | TGTGCCAGCAGTCTCGGACTAGCAGTCAATGAGCAGTTCTTC
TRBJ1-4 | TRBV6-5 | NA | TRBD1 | CASSPDRGNEKLFF | TGTGCCAGCAGTCCGGACAGGGGGAATGAAAAACTGTTTTTT
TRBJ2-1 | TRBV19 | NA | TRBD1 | CASSTGQVGRFF | TGTGCCAGTAGTACAGGACAGGTTGGTAGGTTCTTC
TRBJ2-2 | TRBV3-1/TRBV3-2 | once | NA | CASSQPGATGELFF | TGTGCCAGCAGCCAACCAGGGGCCACCGGGGAGCTGTTTTTT
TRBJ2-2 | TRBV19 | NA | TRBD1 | CASSIRTGTGELFF | TGTGCCAGTAGTATTCGGACAGGAACCGGGGAGCTGTTTTTT
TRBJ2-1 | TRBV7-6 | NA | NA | CASSLTSSSYNEQFF | TGTGCCAGCAGCTTAACGTCTAGCTCCTACAATGAGCAGTTCTTC
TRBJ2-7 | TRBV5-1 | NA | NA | CASTSTSGANEQYF | TGCGCCAGCACCTCTACCTCCGGGGCTAACGAGCAGTACTTC
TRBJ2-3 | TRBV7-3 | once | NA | CASSLAGFTDTQYF | TGTGCCAGCAGCTTAGCGGGGTTCACAGATACGCAGTATTTT
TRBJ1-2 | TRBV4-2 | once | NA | CASSQAGRANYGYTF | TGTGCCAGCAGCCAAGCGGGGAGAGCTAACTATGGCTACACCTTC
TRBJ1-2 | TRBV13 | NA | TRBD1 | CASSTDRDYGYTF | TGTGCCAGCAGCACCGACAGGGATTATGGCTACACCTTC
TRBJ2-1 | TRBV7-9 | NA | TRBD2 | CASSSTGTSAYNEQFF | TGTGCCAGCAGCTCCACCGGGACTAGCGCCTACAATGAGCAGTTCTTC
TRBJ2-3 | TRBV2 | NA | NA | CASSERVVDTQYF | TGTGCCAGCAGTGAAAGGGTAGTAGATACGCAGTATTTT
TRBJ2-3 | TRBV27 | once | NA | CASSFLEWGSTDTQYF | TGTGCCAGCAGTTTCCTCGAGTGGGGTTCCACAGATACGCAGTATTTT
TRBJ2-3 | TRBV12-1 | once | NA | CASSFASSGGPHTQYF | TGTGCCAGCAGCTTTGCCTCTAGCGGGGGGCCGCATACGCAGTATTTT
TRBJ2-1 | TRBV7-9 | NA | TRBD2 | CASSLAKAGGSYNEQFF | TGTGCCAGCAGCTTAGCGAAAGCGGGGGGATCCTACAATGAGCAGTTCTTC
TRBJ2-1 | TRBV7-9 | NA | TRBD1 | CASSPTPGGDWGEQFF | TGTGCCAGCAGCCCTACTCCAGGGGGCGACTGGGGTGAGCAGTTCTTC
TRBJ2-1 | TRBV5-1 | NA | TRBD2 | CASSLVSSGGDEQFF | TGCGCCAGCAGCTTGGTGTCTAGCGGGGGAGATGAGCAGTTCTTC